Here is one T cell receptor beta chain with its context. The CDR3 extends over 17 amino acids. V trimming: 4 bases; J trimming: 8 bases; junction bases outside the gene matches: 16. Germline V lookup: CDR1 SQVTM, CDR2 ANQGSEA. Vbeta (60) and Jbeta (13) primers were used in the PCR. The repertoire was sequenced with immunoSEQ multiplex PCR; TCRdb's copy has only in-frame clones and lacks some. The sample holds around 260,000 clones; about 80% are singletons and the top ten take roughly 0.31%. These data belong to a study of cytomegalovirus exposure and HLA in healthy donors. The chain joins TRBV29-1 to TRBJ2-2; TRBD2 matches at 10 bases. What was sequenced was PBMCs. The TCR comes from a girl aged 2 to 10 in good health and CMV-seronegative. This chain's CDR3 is CSVGRPLAGYLVGELFF. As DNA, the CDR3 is TGCAGCGTTGGGCGTCCACTAGCGGGGTACCTGGTGGGGGAGCTGTTTTTT.